Below are 9 T cell receptor beta chains sequenced from a single sample in a study of blood T cell repertoires in COVID-19. Profiled with immunoSEQ multiplex PCR; TCRdb holds only in-frame clones, not every one. The sample holds over 250,000 clones, about 88% seen once. The specimen was PBMCs or T cells enriched from blood (not recorded which). All receptors derive from a woman aged 60-70 years in a cohort exposed to, infected with or recovered from COVID-19 (not recorded which).

V is TRBV2 and J is TRBJ1-4; TRBD1 aligns across 9 bases. Germline lookup yields CDR1 SNHLY and CDR2 FYNNEI. The CDR3 length is 15 residues. The V segment lost 1 base and the J segment 8 bases; nucleotides outside the gene matches: 5. The CDR3, as DNA: TGTGCCAGCAGTGAAGTTGGGACAGGGCGGGAAAAACTGTTTTTT. This gives the protein CASSEVGTGREKLFF.

CDR3 nucleotides: TGTGCCAGTAGTGCCAGGGGATCGAAGCTTGGGCAACTGTTTTTT. Translating gives CASSARGSKLGQLFF. This chain connects TRBV19 to TRBJ1-4, with D possibly being TRBD1 (6 bases). The germline gives CDR1 LNHDA, CDR2 SQIVND (reference sequence). The CDR3 contains 15 residues. Trimming pared 5 bases from V and 12 bases from J, leaving 22 bases between.

The V gene is TRBV11-2, the J gene TRBJ2-5, with 7 positions matching TRBD2. The germline CDR1 and CDR2 sequences are SGHAT and FQNNGV. Germline trimming cut 5 bases from V and 4 bases from J; bases unmatched to any gene: 4. This CDR3 has 13 residues. The CDR3 reads CASSPGLRETQYF. The CDR3 nucleotides read TGTGCCAGCAGCCCGGGACTAAGAGAGACCCAGTACTTC.

The chain uses TRBV21-1 and TRBJ1-5. TRBV21-1 is recorded as a pseudogene. The CDR3 contains 13 residues. The CDR3 sequence is CASSSGLNQPQHF. Here the CDR3 DNA reads TGTGCCAGCAGCAGCGGTCTAAATCAGCCCCAGCATTTT.

The chain links TRBV5-1 to TRBJ2-1; maybe TRBD2 (5 bases). The CDR3 spans 16 residues. V was pared by 6 bases and J by 0 bases, with 16 bases between. Germline CDR1 and CDR2: SGHRS and YFSETQ. The CDR3 DNA is TGCGCCAGCAAGCGGAGGACGGTGAGCTCCTACAATGAGCAGTTCTTC. It specifies CASKRRTVSSYNEQFF.

The rearrangement uses TRBV11-2 and TRBJ2-3; D is ambiguous. V lost 1 base, J lost 6 bases, and 17 bases lay in between. The CDR3 spans 16 residues. Looked up from germline, CDR1 is SGHAT and CDR2 is FQNNGV. The CDR3 DNA follows: TGTGCCAGCAGCTTAGGTGTCCGCACTCACGGGGATACGCAGTATTTT. Its translation: CASSLGVRTHGDTQYF. The whole variable domain, filled in from reference TRBV11-2 and TRBJ2-3, reads EAGVAQSPRYKIIEKRQSVAFWCNPISGHATLYWYQQILGQGPKLLIQFQNNGVVDDSQLPKDRFSAERLKGVDSTLKIQPAKLEDSAVYLCASSLGVRTHGDTQYFGPGTRLTVL.

This clone was counted between two and nine times. V is TRBV6-1 and J is TRBJ2-1, with 15 nucleotides matching TRBD2. With 1 base clipped from V and 7 bases from J, the junction kept 5 bases outside the gene matches. The CDR3 runs 17 residues. Per germline, CDR1 MNHNS and CDR2 SASEGT. The CDR3 DNA follows: TGTGCCAGCAGTGAAGATGGGACTAGCGGGGGGAGGAATGAGCAGTTCTTC. Translating it yields CASSEDGTSGGRNEQFF.

The rearrangement links TRBV11-2 to TRBJ2-7, with 15 bases fitting TRBD2. The CDR3 loop spans 18 amino acids. Looked up from germline, CDR1 is SGHAT and CDR2 is FQNNGV. The V gene end was trimmed by 3 bases and the J gene end by 4 bases; junction bases not matched to a gene: 10. This CDR3 reads CASSLGLAGGGGTYEQYF. CDR3 nucleotide sequence: TGTGCCAGCAGCTTGGGACTAGCGGGAGGAGGGGGAACTTACGAGCAGTACTTC.

The V and J genes are TRBV7-3 and TRBJ2-1, with TRBD2 matching over 9 bases. The CDR3 has 18 amino acids. From germline, CDR1 is SGHTA and CDR2 FQGTGA. V trimming: 5 bases; J trimming: 0 bases; junction bases outside the gene matches: 11. The CDR3 loop is CASSPSGGLAGSYNEQFF. CDR3 DNA: TGTGCCAGCAGCCCCTCGGGGGGACTAGCAGGCTCCTACAATGAGCAGTTCTTC.